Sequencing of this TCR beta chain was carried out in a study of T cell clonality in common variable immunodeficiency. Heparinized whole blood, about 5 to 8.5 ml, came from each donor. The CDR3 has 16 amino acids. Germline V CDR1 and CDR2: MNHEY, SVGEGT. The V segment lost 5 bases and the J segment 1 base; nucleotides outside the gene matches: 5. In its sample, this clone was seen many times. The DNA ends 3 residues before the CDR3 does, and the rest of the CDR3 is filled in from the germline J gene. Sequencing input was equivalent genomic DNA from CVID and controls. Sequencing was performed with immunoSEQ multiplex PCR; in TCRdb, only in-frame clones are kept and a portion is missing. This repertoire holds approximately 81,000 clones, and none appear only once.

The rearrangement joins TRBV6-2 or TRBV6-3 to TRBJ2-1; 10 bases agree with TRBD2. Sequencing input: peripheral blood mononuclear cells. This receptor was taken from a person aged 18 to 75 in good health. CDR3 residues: CASSRLAGGSYNEQFF. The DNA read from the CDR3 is TGTGCCAGCAGTCGACTAGCGGGCGGATCCTACAATGAG.